These T cell receptor beta chains were read from a single sample in a study of T cell repertoires in aging, cancer and after chemotherapy. One entry per CDR3 protein results from TCRdb running MiXCR on the multiplex PCR reads. The sample yields fewer than 400 distinct CDR3 sequences, roughly 27% seen once. Sample: blood. These TCRs come from a human donor with a blood cancer. Each CDR3 is given with its conserved first and last residue. Each record gives: J gene, V gene, clone size, D gene, CDR3 protein, CDR3 DNA. A D gene is named only where the DNA matches it firmly. Size tells how often a clone was seen (once, few, many) or the class of an expanded clone, and some rows leave it out.

TRBJ1-6	TRBV27	medium-sized	TRBD1	CASGRTGGLSPLHF	TGTGCCAGCGGCAGGACAGGGGGTCTCTCACCCCTCCACTTT
TRBJ1-1	TRBV29-1	few	.	CSVDRLNTEAFF	TGCAGCGTCGACAGGTTGAACACTGAAGCTTTCTTT
TRBJ2-1	TRBV12-3/TRBV12-4	medium-sized	.	CASSPLLNVVILRGEQFF	TGTGCCAGCAGCCCCCTCCTGAATGTCGTTATCCTAAGGGGGGAGCAGTTCTTC
TRBJ2-1	TRBV6-5	.	.	CASTGSISYNEQFF	TGTGCCAGCACGGGGTCGATCTCCTACAATGAGCAGTTCTTC
TRBJ2-3	TRBV10-3	.	.	CAISNPTSQGTDTQYF	TGTGCCATCAGCAATCCGACTAGCCAGGGGACAGATACGCAGTATTTT
TRBJ1-2	TRBV6-5	medium-sized	.	CASRDSLDYGYTF	TGTGCCAGCCGGGACTCCCTTGACTATGGCTACACCTTC
TRBJ2-3	TRBV7-2	medium-sized	.	CASSLGADTQYF	TGTGCCAGCAGCTTAGGTGCAGATACGCAGTATTTT
TRBJ2-3	TRBV27	large	.	CASSPRVGTTVHTDTQYF	TGTGCCAGCAGTCCCAGAGTGGGGACCACCGTTCACACAGATACGCAGTATTTT
TRBJ2-5	TRBV29-1	large	.	CSVEGAVQETQYF	TGCAGCGTCGAAGGAGCTGTCCAAGAGACCCAGTACTTC
TRBJ1-5	TRBV19	medium-sized	.	CASSIVSLDGGPQHF	TGTGCCAGTAGTATCGTCAGTCTAGATGGGGGACCCCAGCATTTT
TRBJ1-2	TRBV19	medium-sized	TRBD1	CASSITGGEYGYTF	TGTGCCAGTAGTATCACAGGGGGCGAATATGGCTACACCTTC
TRBJ2-4	TRBV6-5	large	.	CASNSLLENIQYF	TGTGCCAGCAACAGTCTATTGGAAAACATTCAGTACTTC
TRBJ2-1	TRBV20-1	.	.	CSARSARGIKSSYNEQFF	TGCAGTGCTAGATCGGCCCGGGGGATTAAAAGCTCCTACAATGAGCAGTTCTTC
TRBJ2-1	TRBV20-1	medium-sized	.	CSARAEGVWYEQFF	TGCAGTGCTAGAGCAGAGGGGGTGTGGTATGAGCAGTTCTTC
TRBJ2-7	TRBV29-1	medium-sized	TRBD1	CSVELTAGGEQYF	TGCAGCGTTGAACTTACCGCAGGGGGCGAGCAGTACTTC
TRBJ1-1	TRBV27	few	.	CASSPIENTEAFF	TGTGCCAGCAGTCCCATAGAGAACACTGAAGCTTTCTTT
TRBJ1-1	TRBV5-1	medium-sized	.	CASSPTPSTVNTEAFF	TGCGCCAGCAGCCCAACTCCCAGCACGGTGAACACTGAAGCTTTCTTT
TRBJ2-1	TRBV6-2/TRBV6-3	once	TRBD2	CASSYSNPGGGNEQFF	TGTGCCAGCAGTTACTCCAATCCGGGGGGAGGCAATGAGCAGTTCTTC
TRBJ2-3	TRBV29-1	large	.	CSAGNRDLTDTQYF	TGCAGCGCTGGGAACAGGGATCTTACAGATACGCAGTATTTT
TRBJ2-7	TRBV19	large	.	CASSMRHVGAYEQYF	TGTGCCAGTAGTATGAGACACGTCGGGGCCTACGAGCAGTACTTC
TRBJ1-1	TRBV13	medium-sized	.	CASSLAGMGDTEAFF	TGTGCCAGCAGCTTAGCTGGGATGGGGGACACTGAAGCTTTCTTT
TRBJ1-4	TRBV5-1	few	.	CASSPGGLEKLFF	TGCGCCAGCAGCCCAGGAGGACTCGAAAAACTGTTTTTT
TRBJ1-1	TRBV5-1	.	.	CASSLAGSPTEAFF	TGCGCCAGCAGCTTGGCGGGGAGTCCCACTGAAGCTTTCTTT
TRBJ2-1	TRBV19	large	TRBD2	CASSMASSGGGEQFF	TGTGCCAGTAGTATGGCGAGCTCGGGGGGGGGTGAGCAGTTCTTC
TRBJ2-1	TRBV7-9	.	TRBD1	CASSYPETGGFFGNEQFF	TGTGCCAGCAGCTACCCAGAGACAGGGGGGTTTTTCGGGAATGAGCAGTTCTTC
TRBJ1-1	TRBV6-6	medium-sized	.	CASRTDRREAFF	TGTGCCAGCAGAACTGACAGACGTGAAGCTTTCTTT
TRBJ2-1	TRBV19	large	TRBD1	CASSIGTGGANEQFF	TGTGCCAGTAGTATCGGGACAGGGGGGGCCAATGAGCAGTTCTTC